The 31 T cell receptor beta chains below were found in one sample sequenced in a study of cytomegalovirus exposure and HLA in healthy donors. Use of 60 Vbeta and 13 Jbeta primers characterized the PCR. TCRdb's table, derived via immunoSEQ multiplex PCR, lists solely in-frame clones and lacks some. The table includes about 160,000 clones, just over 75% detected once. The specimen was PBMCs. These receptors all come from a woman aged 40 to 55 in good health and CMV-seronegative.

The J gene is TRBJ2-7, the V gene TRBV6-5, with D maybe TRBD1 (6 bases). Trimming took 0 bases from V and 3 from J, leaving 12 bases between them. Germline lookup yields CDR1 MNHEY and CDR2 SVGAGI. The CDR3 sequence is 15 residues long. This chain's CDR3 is CASSYSPGESYEQYF. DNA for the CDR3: TGTGCCAGCAGTTACTCTCCAGGGGAAAGCTACGAGCAGTACTTC.

The CDR3 DNA sequence: TGTGCCAGCAGCTTCGGCGCCCGGGGACAGCCCCAGCATTTT. As protein: CASSFGARGQPQHF. The chain has TRBV7-2 and TRBJ1-5; D uncertain. With 3 bases removed from V and 7 bases from J, the gap between germline ends came to 13 bases. The V gene's germline CDR1 is SGHTA and CDR2 FQGNSA. CDR3 length equals 14 residues.

CDR3 sequence reads: CASTKGANQPQHF. As DNA, the CDR3 is TGTGCCAGCACCAAGGGGGCTAATCAGCCCCAGCATTTT. V gene TRBV2 combines with J gene TRBJ1-5, with 7 bases that match TRBD1. CDR1 is SNHLY, CDR2 FYNNEI, per germline. The V segment lost 7 bases and the J segment 4 bases; nucleotides outside the gene matches: 4. CDR3 length: 13 amino acids. The full variable domain, its missing parts supplied by reference TRBV2 and TRBJ1-5, is EPEVTQTPSHQVTQMGQEVILRCVPISNHLYFYWYRQILGQKVEFLVSFYNNEISEKSEIFDDQFSVERPDGSNFTLKIRSTKLEDSAMYFCASTKGANQPQHFGDGTRLSIL.

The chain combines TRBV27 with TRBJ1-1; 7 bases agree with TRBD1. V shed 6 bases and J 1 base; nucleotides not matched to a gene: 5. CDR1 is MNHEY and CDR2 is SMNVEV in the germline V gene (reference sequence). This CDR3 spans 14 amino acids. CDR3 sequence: CASRSGQPNTEAFF. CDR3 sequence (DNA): TGTGCCAGCAGGTCGGGACAGCCGAACACTGAAGCTTTCTTT.

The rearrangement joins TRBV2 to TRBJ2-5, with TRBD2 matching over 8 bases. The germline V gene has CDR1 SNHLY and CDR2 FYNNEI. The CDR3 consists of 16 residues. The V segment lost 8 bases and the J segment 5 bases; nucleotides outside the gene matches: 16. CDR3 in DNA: TGTGCCAGCTTTGGAAGGGCGGGAGGCCGGGGGGAGACCCAGTACTTC. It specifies CASFGRAGGRGETQYF.

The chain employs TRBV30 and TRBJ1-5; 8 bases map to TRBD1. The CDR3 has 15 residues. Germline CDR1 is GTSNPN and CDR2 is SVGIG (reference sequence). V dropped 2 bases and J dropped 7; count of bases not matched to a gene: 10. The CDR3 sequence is CAWSPPGQGQQPQHF. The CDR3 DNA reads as TGTGCCTGGAGTCCCCCCGGACAGGGACAACAGCCCCAGCATTTT.

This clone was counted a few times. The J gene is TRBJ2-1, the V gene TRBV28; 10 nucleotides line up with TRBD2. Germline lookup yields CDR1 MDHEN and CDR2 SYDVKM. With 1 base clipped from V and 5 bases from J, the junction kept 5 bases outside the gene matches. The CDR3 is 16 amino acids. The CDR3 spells CASSLSGTSANNEQFF. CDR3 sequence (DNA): TGTGCCAGCAGTTTATCCGGGACTAGCGCGAACAATGAGCAGTTCTTC.

In DNA, the CDR3 is TGTGCCAGCACAAGTTTAGACCAAACAGGACTAGGGGCCTATGGCTACACCTTC. Encoded protein: CASTSLDQTGLGAYGYTF. V gene TRBV28 combines with J gene TRBJ1-2; TRBD1 might be the D (5 bases). Germline CDR1 MDHEN, CDR2 SYDVKM. The germline V and J ends were trimmed by 7 bases and 4 bases, with 28 bases remaining between them. The CDR3 consists of 18 residues.

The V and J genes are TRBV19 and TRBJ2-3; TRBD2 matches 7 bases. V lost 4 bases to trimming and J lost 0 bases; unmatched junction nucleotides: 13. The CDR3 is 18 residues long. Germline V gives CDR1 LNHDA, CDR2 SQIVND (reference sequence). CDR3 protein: CASSRAGASRISTDTQYF. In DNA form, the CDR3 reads TGTGCCAGTAGTAGGGCGGGAGCATCTCGGATCAGCACAGATACGCAGTATTTT.

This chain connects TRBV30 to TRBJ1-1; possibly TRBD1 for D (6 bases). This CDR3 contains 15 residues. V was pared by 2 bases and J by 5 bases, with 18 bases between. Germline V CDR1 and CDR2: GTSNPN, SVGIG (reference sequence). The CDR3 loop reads CAWSPTGQMDTEAFF. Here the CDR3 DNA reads TGTGCCTGGAGTCCAACCGGACAGATGGATACTGAAGCTTTCTTT.

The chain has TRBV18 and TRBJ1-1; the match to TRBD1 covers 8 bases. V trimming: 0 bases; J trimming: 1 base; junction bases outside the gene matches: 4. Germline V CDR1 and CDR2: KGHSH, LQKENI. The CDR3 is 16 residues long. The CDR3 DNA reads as TGTGCCAGCTCACCACCCGTGACAGGGGCGAACACTGAAGCTTTCTTT. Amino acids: CASSPPVTGANTEAFF. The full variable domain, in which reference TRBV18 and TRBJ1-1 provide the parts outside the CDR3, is NAGVMQNPRHLVRRRGQEARLRCSPMKGHSHVYWYRQLPEEGLKFMVYLQKENIIDESGMPKERFSAEFPKEGPSILRIQQVVRGDSAAYFCASSPPVTGANTEAFFGQGTRLTVV.

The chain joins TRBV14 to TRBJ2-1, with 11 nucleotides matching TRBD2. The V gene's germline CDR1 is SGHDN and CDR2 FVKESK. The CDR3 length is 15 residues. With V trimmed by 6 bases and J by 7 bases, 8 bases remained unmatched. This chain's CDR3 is CASRKTSGIKNEQFF. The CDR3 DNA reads TGTGCCAGCAGAAAGACTAGCGGGATAAAGAATGAGCAGTTCTTC.

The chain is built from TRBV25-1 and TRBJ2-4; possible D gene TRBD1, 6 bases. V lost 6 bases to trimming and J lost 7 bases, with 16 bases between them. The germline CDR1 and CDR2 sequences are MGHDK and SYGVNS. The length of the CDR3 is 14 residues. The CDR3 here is CASSDYRVGNIQYF. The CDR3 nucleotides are TGTGCCAGCAGCGACTACAGGGTAGGGAACATTCAGTACTTC.

CDR3 DNA: TGTGCCTGGAGCCCCGGGGGTTTAGGTGGAAACACCATATATTTT. Protein sequence: CAWSPGGLGGNTIYF. The chain employs TRBV30 and TRBJ1-3; D is perhaps TRBD1 (5 bases). Germline V gene lookup returns CDR1 GTSNPN and CDR2 SVGIG (reference sequence). Trimming shortened V by 3 bases and J by 3 bases, and 15 bases separated the two germline ends. The CDR3 totals 15 residues. The full variable domain, completed using reference TRBV30 and TRBJ1-3, is SQTIHQWPATLVQPVGSPLSLECTVEGTSNPNLYWYRQAAGRGLQLLFYSVGIGQISSEVPQNLSASRPQDRQFILSSKKLLLSDSGFYLCAWSPGGLGGNTIYFGEGSWLTVV.

The CDR3 coding sequence is TGTGCCTGGAGCGGCTCCGGGACAGGGGGAAACACCATATATTTT. It specifies CAWSGSGTGGNTIYF. The rearrangement uses TRBV30 and TRBJ1-3, with TRBD1 matching 9 bases. The length of the CDR3 is 15 residues. Per the germline V gene, CDR1 is GTSNPN and CDR2 is SVGIG (reference sequence). The junction had 7 bases not matched to a gene; V was cut back by 3 bases and J by 4 bases.

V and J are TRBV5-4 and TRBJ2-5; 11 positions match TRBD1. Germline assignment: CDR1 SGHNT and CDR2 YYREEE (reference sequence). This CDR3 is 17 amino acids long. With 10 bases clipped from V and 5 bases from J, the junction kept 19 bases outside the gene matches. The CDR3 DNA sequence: TGTGCCTATAAGGCCACAATCGGACAGGGGGCGCGGGAGACCCAGTACTTC. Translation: CAYKATIGQGARETQYF.

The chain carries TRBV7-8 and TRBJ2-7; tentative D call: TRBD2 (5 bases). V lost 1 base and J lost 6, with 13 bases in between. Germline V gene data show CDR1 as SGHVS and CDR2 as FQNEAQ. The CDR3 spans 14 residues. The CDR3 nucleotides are TGTGCCAGCAGCTTAGTTGGGTTAGGAGGCGAGCAGTACTTC. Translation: CASSLVGLGGEQYF.

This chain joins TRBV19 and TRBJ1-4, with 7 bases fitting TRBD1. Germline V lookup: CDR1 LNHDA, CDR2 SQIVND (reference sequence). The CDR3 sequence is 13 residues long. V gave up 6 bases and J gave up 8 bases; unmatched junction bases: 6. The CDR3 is CASRTGVWEKLFF. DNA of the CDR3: TGTGCCAGTAGAACAGGGGTTTGGGAAAAACTGTTTTTT.

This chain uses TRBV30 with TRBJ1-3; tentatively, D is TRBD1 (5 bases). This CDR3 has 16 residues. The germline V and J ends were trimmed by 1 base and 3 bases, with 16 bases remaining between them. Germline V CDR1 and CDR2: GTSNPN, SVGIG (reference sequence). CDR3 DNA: TGTGCCTGGAGTGGCCCTTCTGGGGGACTTGGAAACACCATATATTTT. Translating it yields CAWSGPSGGLGNTIYF.

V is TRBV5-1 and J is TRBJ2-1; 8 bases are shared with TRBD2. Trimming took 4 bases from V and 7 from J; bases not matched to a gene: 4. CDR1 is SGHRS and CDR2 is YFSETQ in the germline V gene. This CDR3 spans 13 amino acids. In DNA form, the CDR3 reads TGCGCCAGCAGCCTTAGCGGGGTTAATGAGCAGTTCTTC. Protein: CASSLSGVNEQFF.

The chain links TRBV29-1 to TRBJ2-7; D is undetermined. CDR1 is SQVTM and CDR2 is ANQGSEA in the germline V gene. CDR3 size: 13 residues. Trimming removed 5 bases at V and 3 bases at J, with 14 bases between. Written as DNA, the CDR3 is TGCAGCGTTAGTGGCACTACGAACTACGAGCAGTACTTC. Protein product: CSVSGTTNYEQYF.

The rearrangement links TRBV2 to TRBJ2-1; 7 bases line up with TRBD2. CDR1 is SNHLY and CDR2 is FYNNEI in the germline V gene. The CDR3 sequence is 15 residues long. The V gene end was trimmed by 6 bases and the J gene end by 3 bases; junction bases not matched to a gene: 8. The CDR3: CASRILATRYNEQFF. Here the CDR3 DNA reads TGTGCCAGCAGAATACTAGCGACCCGCTACAATGAGCAGTTCTTC. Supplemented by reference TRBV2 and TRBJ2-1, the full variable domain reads EPEVTQTPSHQVTQMGQEVILRCVPISNHLYFYWYRQILGQKVEFLVSFYNNEISEKSEIFDDQFSVERPDGSNFTLKIRSTKLEDSAMYFCASRILATRYNEQFFGPGTRLTVL.

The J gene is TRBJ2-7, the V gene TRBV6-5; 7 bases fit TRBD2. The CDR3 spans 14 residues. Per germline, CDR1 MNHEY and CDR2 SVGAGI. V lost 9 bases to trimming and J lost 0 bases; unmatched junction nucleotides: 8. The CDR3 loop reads CARQAGPSSYEQYF. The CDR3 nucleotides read TGTGCCAGACAAGCGGGACCAAGCTCCTACGAGCAGTACTTC.

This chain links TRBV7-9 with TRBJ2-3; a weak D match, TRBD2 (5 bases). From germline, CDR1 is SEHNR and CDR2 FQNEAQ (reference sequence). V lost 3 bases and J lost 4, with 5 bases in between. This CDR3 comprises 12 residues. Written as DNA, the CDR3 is TGTGCCAGCAGCTTGAGGGCAGATACGCAGTATTTT. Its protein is CASSLRADTQYF.

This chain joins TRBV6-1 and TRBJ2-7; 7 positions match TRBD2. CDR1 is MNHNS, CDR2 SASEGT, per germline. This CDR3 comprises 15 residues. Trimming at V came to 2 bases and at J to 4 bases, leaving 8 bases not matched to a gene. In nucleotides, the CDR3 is TGTGCCAGCAGTGAACAGGCGGCGGGAGTATACGAGCAGTACTTC. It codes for CASSEQAAGVYEQYF.

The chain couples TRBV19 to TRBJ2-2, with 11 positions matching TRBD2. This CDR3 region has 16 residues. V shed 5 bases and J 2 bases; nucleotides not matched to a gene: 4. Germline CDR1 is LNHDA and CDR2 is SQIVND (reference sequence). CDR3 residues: CASSLLAGDNTGELFF. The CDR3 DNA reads TGTGCCAGTAGTTTACTAGCGGGAGACAACACCGGGGAGCTGTTTTTT.

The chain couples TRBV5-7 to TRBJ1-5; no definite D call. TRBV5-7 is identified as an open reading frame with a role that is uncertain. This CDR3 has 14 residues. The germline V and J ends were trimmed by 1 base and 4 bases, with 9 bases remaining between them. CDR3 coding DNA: TGTGCCAGCAGCTTGTATCGCAGAAATCAGCCCCAGCATTTT. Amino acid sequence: CASSLYRRNQPQHF.

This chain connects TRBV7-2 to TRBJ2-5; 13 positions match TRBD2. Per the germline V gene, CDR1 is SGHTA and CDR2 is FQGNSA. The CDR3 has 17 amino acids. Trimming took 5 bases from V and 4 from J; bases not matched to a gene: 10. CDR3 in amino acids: CASSPGLAGSPIETQYF. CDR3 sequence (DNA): TGTGCCAGCAGCCCGGGACTAGCGGGAAGTCCGATAGAGACCCAGTACTTC.

The CDR3 loop is CASRPQGERGWEETQYF. In DNA form, the CDR3 reads TGTGCCAGCAGACCACAGGGTGAAAGGGGGTGGGAAGAGACCCAGTACTTC. The rearrangement links TRBV27 to TRBJ2-5, with D tentatively TRBD1 (6 bases). The CDR3 has 17 amino acids. Germline loops: CDR1 MNHEY, CDR2 SMNVEV (reference sequence). The V end was cut by 6 bases, the J end by 3 bases, with 23 bases between.

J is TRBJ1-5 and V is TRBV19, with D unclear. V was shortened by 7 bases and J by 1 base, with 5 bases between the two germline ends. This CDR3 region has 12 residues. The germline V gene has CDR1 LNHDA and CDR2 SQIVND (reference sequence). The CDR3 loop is CASTVSNQPQHF. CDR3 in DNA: TGTGCCAGTACGGTCAGCAATCAGCCCCAGCATTTT.

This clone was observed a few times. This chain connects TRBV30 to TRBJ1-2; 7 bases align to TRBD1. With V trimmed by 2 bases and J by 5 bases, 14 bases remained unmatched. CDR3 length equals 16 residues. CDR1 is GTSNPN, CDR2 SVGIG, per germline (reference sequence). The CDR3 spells CAWSPTTGPEEYGYTF. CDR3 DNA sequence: TGTGCCTGGAGTCCGACGACAGGGCCAGAAGAGTATGGCTACACCTTC.